The 24 T cell receptor beta chains presented below share a single source sample, sequenced in a study of graft-versus-host responses after intestinal transplantation. Only in-frame clones appear in the TCRdb table, and some are missing; sequencing was by immunoSEQ multiplex PCR. In the table there are under 15,000 clones, 77% of which are singletons. Graft tissue was processed to release intraepithelial and lamina propria lymphocytes. The specimen comprised ileum tissue, sampled roughly 26 days after intestinal transplant. The source of these receptors is a human patient who received an intestinal transplant, so some T cells may come from the graft donor.

The CDR3 DNA sequence: TGTGCCAGCAATCCTCTTACAATACAGATGGGTCGGCTCAACACTGAAGCTTTCTTT. Its protein is CASNPLTIQMGRLNTEAFF. The rearrangement joins TRBV28 to TRBJ1-1, with D unclear. Germline V gene sequence: CDR1 MDHEN, CDR2 SYDVKM. The CDR3 is 19 amino acids. V was cut by 7 bases and J by 2 bases, with 29 bases left in between. The full variable domain, with the rest looked up from reference TRBV28 and TRBJ1-1, is DVKVTQSSRYLVKRTGEKVFLECVQDMDHENMFWYRQDPGLGLRLIYFSYDVKMKEKGDIPEGYSVSREKKERFSLILESASTNQTSMYLCASNPLTIQMGRLNTEAFFGQGTRLTVV.

Worth noting for this clone: An end of the junction does not agree with germline; a read error may underlie this. V gene TRBV4-2 combines with J gene TRBJ1-4; no definite D call. This CDR3 comprises 16 residues. In germline, CDR1 is LGHNA, CDR2 YNFKEQ. The CDR3: CASSQDRSVTKEKLFF. The DNA for the CDR3 is TGTGCCAGCAGCCAAGATCGGTCCGTGACTAAGGAAAAACTGTTTTTT.

The chain combines TRBV10-3 with TRBJ2-7; D may be TRBD1 (6 bases). Trimming stripped 5 bases from V and 2 bases from J, with 16 bases between. Germline loops: CDR1 ENHRY, CDR2 SYGVKD. This CDR3 contains 15 residues. The CDR3 region is CAISSTLTGTYEQYV. The DNA of the CDR3 is TGTGCCATCAGTTCAACCCTGACAGGAACCTACGAGCAGTACGTC.

This clone has more than one count but fewer than ten. The rearrangement uses TRBV7-2 and TRBJ2-7; TRBD2 agrees at 7 bases. This CDR3 has 14 amino acids. Germline CDR1 and CDR2: SGHTA and FQGNSA. V was clipped by 3 bases and J by 4 bases; unmatched bases: 6. DNA of the CDR3: TGTGCCAGCAGCTTCCGCGGGGGTACTTACGAGCAGTACGTC. Its translation: CASSFRGGTYEQYV.

The V call is TRBV7-9, the J call TRBJ1-3; TRBD1 is a possible D gene (5 bases). Germline CDR1 SEHNR, CDR2 FQNEAQ (reference sequence). CDR3 length: 14 residues. V lost 2 bases and J 8 bases, leaving 13 bases between the germline ends. The CDR3 DNA reads as TGTGCCAGCAGCTTAAGGGGCGCTGGGGACACCATATATTTT. It translates to CASSLRGAGDTIYF.

The chain links TRBV9 to TRBJ1-6; weak D call: TRBD1 (5 bases). Trimming removed 0 bases at V and 5 bases at J, with 9 bases between. This CDR3 has 15 residues. CDR1 is SGDLS and CDR2 is YYNGEE in the germline V gene. The CDR3 region has the DNA TGTGCCAGCAGCGTAGATGCAGGGAATAATTCACCCCTCCACTTT. Its protein is CASSVDAGNNSPLHF.

The chain couples TRBV25-1 to TRBJ2-2; TRBD1 is a possible D gene (5 bases). CDR3 length equals 15 residues. V was clipped by 6 bases and J by 6 bases, with 17 bases between them. Germline V gene lookup returns CDR1 MGHDK and CDR2 SYGVNS. CDR3 coding DNA: TGTGCCAGCAGCGAACAGATTTGGGGCGCCGGGGAGCTGTTTTTT. Amino acid sequence: CASSEQIWGAGELFF. Full variable domain (missing parts from reference TRBV25-1 and TRBJ2-2): EADIYQTPRYLVIGTGKKITLECSQTMGHDKMYWYQQDPGMELHLIHYSYGVNSTEKGDLSSESTVSRIRTEHFPLTLESARPSHTSQYLCASSEQIWGAGELFFGEGSRLTVL.

V gene TRBV2 combines with J gene TRBJ2-1, with D unclear. CDR1 is SNHLY and CDR2 is FYNNEI in the germline V gene. Trimming left V 9 bases short and J 0 bases short, with 12 bases between. The CDR3 has 14 amino acids. CDR3 in amino acids: CARSLKISYNEQFF. CDR3 DNA sequence: TGTGCCAGAAGCCTTAAGATCTCCTACAATGAGCAGTTCTTC.

The gene calls are TRBV5-1 and TRBJ2-3, with 14 bases fitting TRBD2. The CDR3 has 18 amino acids. Germline loops: CDR1 SGHRS, CDR2 YFSETQ. The V and J ends lost 5 bases and 0 bases, in that order; junction bases with no gene match: 8. CDR3 nucleotide sequence: TGCGCCAGCAGAAAGGGACTAGCGGGGGCCACTAGCACAGATACGCAGTATTTT. It is translated as CASRKGLAGATSTDTQYF.

This clone is labeled large. The chain is built from TRBV6-4 and TRBJ1-2, with 9 bases identical to TRBD1. The CDR3 is 14 amino acids. Germline CDR1 and CDR2: MRHNA and SNTAGT. Germline trimming cut 3 bases from V and 7 bases from J; bases unmatched to any gene: 6. The CDR3 reads CASSEQQGASGYTF. In DNA, the CDR3 is TGTGCCAGCAGTGAGCAACAGGGGGCGAGTGGCTACACCTTC.

This chain joins TRBV28 and TRBJ1-5; D is unclear. CDR3 length equals 15 residues. Germline CDR1 MDHEN, CDR2 SYDVKM. V was clipped by 4 bases and J by 1 base, with 11 bases between them. DNA of the CDR3: TGTGCCAGCAGTTCGCTCGGGGTAAGCAATCAGCCCCAGCATTTT. This translates into CASSSLGVSNQPQHF.

This clone was recorded a few times. This chain uses TRBV28 with TRBJ1-2; no clear D. The germline CDR1 and CDR2 sequences are MDHEN and SYDVKM. The CDR3 runs 12 residues. V lost 5 bases to trimming and J lost 6 bases, with 10 bases between them. In nucleotides, the CDR3 is TGTGCCAGCAGTCCACCGCAGGATGGCTACACCTTC. It translates to CASSPPQDGYTF.

The V gene is TRBV5-4, the J gene TRBJ1-2, with 9 bases that match TRBD1. CDR1 is SGHNT and CDR2 is YYREEE in the germline V gene (reference sequence). The CDR3 is 16 residues long. V was pared by 4 bases and J by 8 bases, with 15 bases of the junction left unmatched. CDR3 bases: TGTGCCAGCAGCGATTATCCGACAGGGGGAGTGAAGGGCTACACCTTC. Amino acids: CASSDYPTGGVKGYTF. The full variable domain, its missing parts supplied by reference TRBV5-4 and TRBJ1-2, is ETGVTQSPTHLIKTRGQQVTLRCSSQSGHNTVSWYQQALGQGPQFIFQYYREEENGRGNFPPRFSGLQFPNYSSELNVNALELDDSALYLCASSDYPTGGVKGYTFGSGTRLTVV.

V gene TRBV6-6 combines with J gene TRBJ2-3, with 8 bases that match TRBD2. The CDR3 extends over 15 amino acids. V shed 6 bases and J 4 bases; nucleotides not matched to a gene: 9. Germline V CDR1 and CDR2: MNHNY, SVGAGI (reference sequence). CDR3 sequence: CASRSGGAEADTQYF. In nucleotides, the CDR3 is TGTGCCAGCAGGTCCGGGGGGGCCGAAGCAGATACGCAGTATTTT.

This clone has only one observation. J is TRBJ1-2 and V is TRBV7-8; the D gene is possibly TRBD1 (5 bases). The CDR3 is 14 residues long. The germline V gene encodes CDR1 SGHVS and CDR2 FQNEAQ. Between the trimmed V and J ends, which lost 1 base and 2 bases, there was a span of 8 bases. Here the CDR3 reads CASSLEDKNYGYTF. For the CDR3, the DNA is TGTGCCAGCAGCTTAGAGGACAAAAACTATGGCTACACCTTC.

This chain links TRBV4-1 with TRBJ1-1; 7 bases fit TRBD1. This CDR3 has 16 residues. V was clipped by 2 bases and J by 7 bases; unmatched bases: 13. The germline V gene encodes CDR1 MGHRA and CDR2 YSYEKL. The CDR3 DNA is TGCGCCAGCAGCCAACCGTTTCAACAGGGGAAGTATGAAGCTTTCTTT. It translates to CASSQPFQQGKYEAFF.

This chain links TRBV7-8 with TRBJ2-7, with TRBD1 matching 11 bases. This CDR3 spans 15 amino acids. CDR1 and CDR2 from the germline V gene are SGHVS and FQNEAQ. With 6 bases clipped from V and 1 base from J, the junction kept 5 bases outside the gene matches. The CDR3 spells CASRADRGPSYEQYF. CDR3 sequence (DNA): TGTGCCAGCAGGGCGGACAGGGGGCCATCCTACGAGCAGTACTTC.

The rearrangement links TRBV6-1 to TRBJ2-1, with TRBD2 matching 9 bases. J lost 8 bases, V lost 7 bases, and 9 bases had no gene match. This CDR3 is 14 amino acids long. The germline V gene has CDR1 MNHNS and CDR2 SASEGT. Written as DNA, the CDR3 is TGTGCCAGCAAATTGGCGGGGGGGTCGGATGAGCAGTTCTTC. It specifies CASKLAGGSDEQFF.

The chain uses TRBV11-3 and TRBJ1-6; D might be TRBD1 (5 bases). CDR1 and CDR2 from the germline V gene are SGHNT and YENEEA. The CDR3 has 15 amino acids. V gave up 5 bases and J gave up 5 bases, with 13 bases separating them. CDR3 sequence reads: CASSRGGLDNSPLHF. CDR3 bases: TGTGCCAGCAGCCGGGGGGGACTTGATAATTCACCCCTCCACTTT.

The chain joins TRBV2 to TRBJ2-3; 9 bases are a match to TRBD2. Germline CDR1 is SNHLY and CDR2 is FYNNEI. V shed 4 bases and J 2 bases; nucleotides not matched to a gene: 7. This CDR3 region has 16 residues. The CDR3 is CASSGWSSGNTDTQYF. As DNA, the CDR3 is TGTGCCAGCAGTGGCTGGTCTAGCGGGAACACAGATACGCAGTATTTT.

The chain carries TRBV18 and TRBJ2-3; possible D gene TRBD2, 5 bases. Germline V lookup: CDR1 KGHSH, CDR2 LQKENI. The V end lost 3 bases, the J end lost 1 base, and 11 bases lay between the germline ends. The CDR3 is 15 residues long. Here the CDR3 reads CASSPNLAGTDTQYF. CDR3 nucleotides: TGTGCCAGCTCACCCAATCTAGCCGGCACAGATACGCAGTATTTT.

This clone has only one observation. The CDR3 region is CASSQVWSGENYGYTF. The CDR3 DNA reads TGCGCCAGCAGCCAAGTTTGGTCAGGGGAAAACTATGGCTACACCTTC. The chain carries TRBV4-1 and TRBJ1-2; D perhaps matches TRBD1 (6 bases). The CDR3 is made up of 16 amino acids. The V gene's germline CDR1 is MGHRA and CDR2 YSYEKL. The V gene lost 1 base and the J gene lost 2 bases, with 14 bases spanning the gap.

V and J are TRBV7-2 and TRBJ1-5; possible D gene TRBD1, 5 bases. Trimming shortened V by 5 bases and J by 8 bases, and 13 bases separated the two germline ends. CDR1 is SGHTA, CDR2 FQGNSA, per germline. This CDR3 is built from 13 residues. In DNA form, the CDR3 reads TGTGCCAGCAGCCACGGGGGGGTTGAGCCCCAGCATTTT. Translated: CASSHGGVEPQHF. The full variable domain, completed using reference TRBV7-2 and TRBJ1-5, is GAGVSQSPSNKVTEKGKDVELRCDPISGHTALYWYRQSLGQGLEFLIYFQGNSAPDKSGLPSDRFSAERTGGSVSTLTIQRTQQEDSAVYLCASSHGGVEPQHFGDGTRLSIL.

The chain is built from TRBV6-5 and TRBJ2-7; the D gene is possibly TRBD1 (6 bases). The CDR3 covers 14 residues. The V gene lost 2 bases and the J gene lost 3 bases, with 11 bases spanning the gap. The germline gives CDR1 MNHEY, CDR2 SVGAGI. CDR3 in amino acids: CASSYSRGGYEQYV. The DNA of the CDR3 is TGTGCCAGCAGTTACAGCAGGGGCGGCTACGAGCAGTACGTC.